One and the same sample provided the 12 T cell receptor beta chains below, sequenced in a study of naive CD8 T cells in extremely preterm neonates. Cord blood came from elective full-term cesareans at about 37-42 weeks without labor or membrane rupture. The repertoire was sequenced with immunoSEQ multiplex PCR; TCRdb's copy has only in-frame clones and lacks some. This sample has 4,000 to 5,000 clones; 97% occur once, and the top ten carry roughly 0.5%. Sequencing was done on a sample of naive CD8+ T cells from cord blood. These receptors all stem from a newborn in good health.

CDR3 DNA sequence: TGTGCCAGCAGTTTCCCCTTTGAGAGGTCTAACTATGGCTACACCTTC. It is translated as CASSFPFERSNYGYTF. The J gene is TRBJ1-2, the V gene TRBV28; D not resolved. V was clipped by 3 bases and J by 0 bases, with 14 bases between them. Germline-derived CDR1 and CDR2 are MDHEN and SYDVKM. CDR3 length equals 16 residues.

The chain is built from TRBV6-5 and TRBJ1-2; 7 positions agree with TRBD1. Germline V gene lookup returns CDR1 MNHEY and CDR2 SVGAGI. After removal of 0 bases from V and 0 bases from J, the junction contained 1 base not matched to a gene. This CDR3 has 15 amino acids. The CDR3 DNA is TGTGCCAGCAGTTACTCAACAGGGGCTAACTATGGCTACACCTTC. This encodes CASSYSTGANYGYTF.

The chain recombines TRBV27 with TRBJ1-6; 7 positions agree with TRBD1. This CDR3 comprises 15 residues. The V segment lost 3 bases and the J segment 5 bases; nucleotides outside the gene matches: 4. Germline V gives CDR1 MNHEY, CDR2 SMNVEV (reference sequence). CDR3 sequence: CASSLTGLHNSPLHF. In nucleotides, the CDR3 is TGTGCCAGCAGTTTGACAGGGTTGCATAATTCACCCCTCCACTTT.

This clone occurred once. The V gene is TRBV19, the J gene TRBJ2-1; D remains ambiguous. Deletions cut 7 bases from V and 7 bases from J, with 17 bases between. This CDR3 region has 14 residues. Germline lookup yields CDR1 LNHDA and CDR2 SQIVND (reference sequence). The CDR3 bases are TGTGCCAGTATTAACCGACTGGGTGAAAATGAGCAGTTCTTC. Its translation: CASINRLGENEQFF.

The CDR3 nucleotides read TGCGCCAGCAGCCAAGAGTTGAAGGACATATCTTATGGCTACACCTTC. Its translation is CASSQELKDISYGYTF. The gene calls are TRBV4-1 and TRBJ1-2; D possibly corresponds to TRBD1 (5 bases). Germline V gene sequence: CDR1 MGHRA, CDR2 YSYEKL. Trimming removed 0 bases at V and 5 bases at J, with 16 bases between. This CDR3 comprises 16 residues.

The CDR3 region has the DNA TGTGCCAGCAGTTCCCCAACTAATCCGGGACAGGGGACCAACTATGGCTACACCTTC. As protein: CASSSPTNPGQGTNYGYTF. The V call is TRBV27, the J call TRBJ1-2; TRBD1 matches 10 bases. Germline values: CDR1 MNHEY, CDR2 SMNVEV (reference sequence). V shed 4 bases, J shed 2 bases, and the junction held 16 bases outside the gene matches. This CDR3 is built from 19 residues.

The V and J genes are TRBV5-5 and TRBJ2-3, with 7 bases matching TRBD2. Germline-derived CDR1 and CDR2 are SGHKS and YYEKEE (reference sequence). Unmatched junction bases numbered 11, after V lost 8 bases and J lost 2 bases. The CDR3 has 15 amino acids. The CDR3 region is CARNRSGANTDTQYF. The CDR3 nucleotides are TGTGCCAGGAACAGGAGCGGGGCCAACACAGATACGCAGTATTTT.

The chain combines TRBV6-5 with TRBJ2-5; D possibly corresponds to TRBD1 (6 bases). The DNA end is more similar to TRBJ2-7, so the J call may be wrong. Germline-derived CDR1 and CDR2 are MNHEY and SVGAGI. This CDR3 contains 14 residues. The CDR3 DNA is TGTGCCAGCAGTTACTTACAGGGTGTAGACGAGCAGTACTTC. It specifies CASSYLQGVDEQYF.

The chain couples TRBV27 to TRBJ2-1, with 13 bases that match TRBD2. Germline assignment: CDR1 MNHEY and CDR2 SMNVEV (reference sequence). V shed 4 bases and J 6 bases; nucleotides not matched to a gene: 3. The CDR3 runs to 15 residues. The CDR3 sequence: CASSSGTSGVNEQFF. In DNA form, the CDR3 reads TGTGCCAGCAGTTCCGGGACTAGCGGGGTCAATGAGCAGTTCTTC.

CDR3 loop: CASSFREGDQPQHF. The CDR3, as DNA: TGTGCCAGCAGTTTCAGGGAGGGCGATCAGCCCCAGCATTTT. The V and J genes are TRBV6-5 and TRBJ1-5; weak D call: TRBD1 (5 bases). The V gene lost 4 bases and the J gene lost 5 bases, with 12 bases spanning the gap. CDR3 length equals 14 residues. Germline V gives CDR1 MNHEY, CDR2 SVGAGI.

This rearrangement joins TRBV25-1 to TRBJ1-1; TRBD1 aligns across 7 bases. CDR1 MGHDK and CDR2 SYGVNS come from the germline V gene. The CDR3 is 15 amino acids. The ends lost 3 bases at V and 11 bases at J; junction bases unmatched: 15. CDR3 sequence (DNA): TGTGCCAGCAGTGATTCGGGACAGCGGGGGGAGTGGGCTTTCTTT. Its translation is CASSDSGQRGEWAFF. Together with reference TRBV25-1 and TRBJ1-1, the CDR3 gives the full variable domain: EADIYQTPRYLVIGTGKKITLECSQTMGHDKMYWYQQDPGMELHLIHYSYGVNSTEKGDLSSESTVSRIRTEHFPLTLESARPSHTSQYLCASSDSGQRGEWAFFGQGTRLTVV.

This clone was picked up one time. This rearrangement joins TRBV27 to TRBJ2-7, with D possibly matching TRBD2 (6 bases). V lost 5 bases to trimming and J lost 2 bases, with 10 bases between them. CDR1 and CDR2 from the germline V gene are MNHEY and SMNVEV (reference sequence). The CDR3 has 13 residues. CDR3 bases: TGTGCCAGCAGTCGCGGGGACGCCTACGAGCAGTACTTC. It is translated as CASSRGDAYEQYF.